This entry concerns a single TCR beta chain. This sample was included in a study of T cells in localized non-small cell lung cancer. Using immunoSEQ multiplex PCR, the repertoire was profiled, and TCRdb retains in-frame clones only, with some absent. Counted here are 55,000 to 65,000 clones, 80% to 90% occurring once; the ten biggest clones make up less than 25%. This CDR3 region has 15 residues. In germline, CDR1 is LNHNV, CDR2 YYDKDF (reference sequence). The V end lost 0 bases, the J end lost 7 bases, and 13 bases lay between the germline ends. The rearrangement uses TRBV15 and TRBJ2-1; D remains ambiguous. This sample comprised peripheral blood, obtained before any cancer treatment. This clonotype originated in a man aged 35-75 years with stage I squamous cell lung carcinoma. CDR3 in amino acids: CATSRDALRVNEQFF. CDR3 nucleotide sequence: TGTGCCACCAGCAGAGATGCACTTAGGGTTAATGAGCAGTTCTTC.